A selection of T cell receptor beta chains follows, all from one sample in a study of T-cell reconstitution after alpha-beta-depleted transplantation in children. Using its own MiXCR run on the PCR reads, TCRdb lists one record per CDR3 protein. Of around 700,000 distinct CDR3 sequences listed, around 14% are singletons. Material: PBMCs, obtained before TCRalphabeta/CD19-depleted stem cell transplant. The source of these receptors is a girl aged 2 to 9 with congenital amegakaryocytic thrombocytopenia, due to receive a stem cell transplant. The CDR3 runs from the conserved cysteine through the conserved F or W. The D gene is left open where the match is weak. Size tells how often a clone was seen (once, few, many) or the class of an expanded clone, and some rows leave it out.

v_gene: TRBV25-1
len: 17
j_gene: TRBJ2-3
abundance: few
d_gene: .
CDR3nt: TGTGCCAGCAGTGAATATTCACCGGGGGAACCCACAGATACGCAGTATTTT
CDR3aa: CASSEYSPGEPTDTQYF

v_gene: TRBV20-1
len: 15
j_gene: TRBJ2-7
abundance: many
d_gene: TRBD1
CDR3nt: TGCAGTGCTAGAGATCCTCTCGACAGGGTAGGCGAGCAGTACTTC
CDR3aa: CSARDPLDRVGEQYF

v_gene: TRBV6-1
len: 13
j_gene: TRBJ1-1
abundance: few
d_gene: .
CDR3nt: TGTGCCAGCAGCCAGAAAGGGGGGACTGAAGCTTTCTTT
CDR3aa: CASSQKGGTEAFF

v_gene: TRBV7-3
len: 15
j_gene: TRBJ2-5
abundance: many
d_gene: TRBD2
CDR3nt: TGTGCCAGCAGCCTACTAGCGGGGGACCAAGAGACCCAGTACTTC
CDR3aa: CASSLLAGDQETQYF

v_gene: TRBV6-5
len: 18
j_gene: TRBJ2-1
abundance: .
d_gene: TRBD2
CDR3nt: TGTGCCAGCAGTTACCTGGGCTTTTTTGGACTAGCGTCCAATGAGCAGTTCTTC
CDR3aa: CASSYLGFFGLASNEQFF

v_gene: TRBV20-1
len: 15
j_gene: TRBJ2-3
abundance: many
d_gene: .
CDR3nt: TGCAGTGCTAGAGCCCCATTAGAGGGCCCAGATACGCAGTATTTT
CDR3aa: CSARAPLEGPDTQYF

v_gene: TRBV12-3/TRBV12-4
len: 11
j_gene: TRBJ2-7
abundance: many
d_gene: .
CDR3nt: TGCGCCAGCAGCTTGCGTGGCGAGCAGTACTTC
CDR3aa: CASSLRGEQYF

v_gene: TRBV27
len: 15
j_gene: TRBJ2-1
abundance: few
d_gene: .
CDR3nt: TGTGCCAGCAGTTTCCGGGGGGCGAGGTACAATGAGCAGTTCTTC
CDR3aa: CASSFRGARYNEQFF

v_gene: TRBV5-1
len: 12
j_gene: TRBJ2-7
abundance: many
d_gene: .
CDR3nt: TGCGCCAGCAGCACCAACGCTGGCGAGCAGTACTTC
CDR3aa: CASSTNAGEQYF

v_gene: TRBV2
len: 15
j_gene: TRBJ1-5
abundance: few
d_gene: .
CDR3nt: TGTGCCAGCTCGACCGATGGGATTAGCAATCAGCCCCAGCATTTT
CDR3aa: CASSTDGISNQPQHF

v_gene: TRBV5-1
len: 17
j_gene: TRBJ1-4
abundance: few
d_gene: .
CDR3nt: TGCGCCAGCAGCTTGGGGCAGATACAGGGATTTGGTGAAAAACTGTTTTTT
CDR3aa: CASSLGQIQGFGEKLFF